These 9 T cell receptor beta chains originate from one sample sequenced in a study of blood T cell repertoires in COVID-19. The data were produced by immunoSEQ multiplex PCR, yet TCRdb's version contains in-frame clones alone and is incomplete. The data show 300,000 to 400,000 clones, over 75% seen once. Sequencing input: peripheral blood. The receptors stem from a man aged 50-60 years with active or convalescent COVID-19.

The chain carries TRBV18 and TRBJ1-1; a weak D match, TRBD1 (5 bases). V lost 3 bases, J lost 10 bases, and 12 bases lay in between. The CDR3 runs to 12 residues. In germline, CDR1 is KGHSH, CDR2 LQKENI. The CDR3 nucleotides are TGTGCCAGCTCACCCAGCGGGGACGGAGCTTTCTTT. Translation gives CASSPSGDGAFF.

As DNA, the CDR3 is TGTGCCAGCAGCTTCATACAGGGTCGGGGCACTGAAGCTTTCTTT. Translation gives CASSFIQGRGTEAFF. The chain links TRBV5-4 to TRBJ1-1; weak D call: TRBD1 (6 bases). In germline, CDR1 is SGHNT, CDR2 YYREEE (reference sequence). The CDR3 contains 15 residues. Between the trimmed V and J ends, which lost 2 bases and 4 bases, there was a span of 15 bases.

The chain combines TRBV6-2 or TRBV6-3 with TRBJ2-3; D may be TRBD1 (6 bases). Germline CDR1 reads MNHEY; CDR2 reads SVGEGT. Trimming removed 1 base at V and 5 bases at J, with 13 bases between. CDR3 size: 15 residues. The CDR3 here is CASSYYGGRGDTQYF. The DNA of the CDR3 is TGTGCCAGCAGTTACTATGGGGGCCGGGGAGATACGCAGTATTTT.

This clone turned up a few times. The chain combines TRBV5-8 with TRBJ1-5; D not resolved. Per germline, CDR1 SGHTS and CDR2 YDEGEE. The length of the CDR3 is 15 residues. V lost 2 bases to trimming and J lost 7 bases, with 16 bases between them. The CDR3 spells CASSLRPFPRQPQHF. The DNA of the CDR3 is TGTGCCAGCAGCTTAAGACCCTTCCCTAGGCAGCCCCAGCATTTT.

This rearrangement joins TRBV7-2 to TRBJ2-1; 9 positions match TRBD2. V shed 6 bases and J 4 bases; nucleotides not matched to a gene: 16. The CDR3 is made up of 18 amino acids. The germline CDR1 and CDR2 sequences are SGHTA and FQGNSA. The CDR3 DNA follows: TGTGCCAGCAGTCAAGCGGGAGTGGCGGGGGGGCTTTACAATGAGCAGTTCTTC. It encodes CASSQAGVAGGLYNEQFF. Looking up the rest from reference TRBV7-2 and TRBJ2-1 gives the full variable domain: GAGVSQSPSNKVTEKGKDVELRCDPISGHTALYWYRQSLGQGLEFLIYFQGNSAPDKSGLPSDRFSAERTGGSVSTLTIQRTQQEDSAVYLCASSQAGVAGGLYNEQFFGPGTRLTVL.

In this sample, this clone turned up once. This chain joins TRBV14 and TRBJ1-4, with unresolved D. Germline loops: CDR1 SGHDN, CDR2 FVKESK. The V and J ends lost 1 base and 4 bases respectively, with 16 bases between them. The CDR3 is 17 amino acids. The DNA of the CDR3 is TGTGCCAGCAGCCAAGGTTATAGTGGGAGACGTAATGAAAAACTGTTTTTT. It specifies CASSQGYSGRRNEKLFF.

The table lists this clone with a count of one. V is TRBV9 and J is TRBJ2-3, with a possible D match to TRBD2 (6 bases). The CDR3 extends over 14 amino acids. Germline loops: CDR1 SGDLS, CDR2 YYNGEE. Trimming shortened V by 0 bases and J by 4 bases, and 9 bases separated the two germline ends. The CDR3 loop is CASSVVSGADTQYF. As DNA, the CDR3 is TGTGCCAGCAGCGTAGTCTCGGGAGCAGATACGCAGTATTTT.

The chain links TRBV28 to TRBJ1-5; 12 positions match TRBD1. CDR3 length: 19 residues. Germline CDR1 reads MDHEN; CDR2 reads SYDVKM. The trim removed 8 bases at V and 1 base at J, leaving 15 bases unmatched. The CDR3 coding sequence is TGTGCCAGCCGAACCCACCGGGACAGGGGGCGTCGGAGCAATCAGCCCCAGCATTTT. Encoded protein: CASRTHRDRGRRSNQPQHF.

J is TRBJ2-2 and V is TRBV9; the match to TRBD2 covers 14 bases. The CDR3 runs 20 residues. Unmatched junction bases numbered 17, after V lost 4 bases and J lost 6 bases. Germline lookup yields CDR1 SGDLS and CDR2 YYNGEE. The CDR3 reads CASSRRTSGGPRLGAGELFF. CDR3 nucleotide sequence: TGTGCCAGCAGCCGTCGGACTAGCGGGGGGCCCAGACTGGGCGCCGGGGAGCTGTTTTTT.